One and the same sample provided the 10 T cell receptor beta chains below, sequenced in a study of monozygotic twins with inflammatory bowel disease. TCRdb derives one entry per CDR3 protein from the 5' RACE reads, leaving out DNA. The table gives roughly 170,000 distinct CDR3 sequences; the top ten clones make up just under 7.5% of it. The sequenced sample was blood. The receptor source for this set is a human donor with ulcerative colitis or Crohn's disease, or a healthy co-twin of an affected twin (not recorded which).

The chain has TRBV6-1 and TRBJ1-5; TCRdb names TRBD1, which stays unverified in the absence of DNA. Germline CDR1 reads MNHNS; CDR2 reads SASEGT. This CDR3 region has 14 residues. CDR3 in amino acids: CASSPGYGNQPQHF.

The genes are TRBV28 and TRBJ1-1. This CDR3 has 11 amino acids. The germline V gene encodes CDR1 MDHEN and CDR2 SYDVKM. CDR3 protein: CASSLFQEAFF.

The rearrangement uses TRBV30 and TRBJ1-1; TCRdb lists TRBD1, though no DNA is available to test this call. The CDR3 is 13 amino acids. From germline, CDR1 is GTSNPN and CDR2 SVGIG (reference sequence). CDR3 loop: CAWRNRGHTEAFF.

The chain has TRBV10-3 and TRBJ1-5; TCRdb names TRBD1, which stays unverified in the absence of DNA. The CDR3 consists of 17 residues. Germline loops: CDR1 ENHRY, CDR2 SYGVKD. CDR3 residues: CAISESVLGQGNQPQHF.

V gene TRBV3-1 combines with J gene TRBJ1-1. The CDR3 covers 14 residues. The germline gives CDR1 LGHDT, CDR2 YNNKEL (reference sequence). The CDR3 region is CASSQRSMNTEAFF.

This chain connects TRBV2 to TRBJ1-1. CDR3 length: 13 amino acids. Germline V lookup: CDR1 SNHLY, CDR2 FYNNEI. The CDR3 loop is CASRKGEDTEAFF.

The chain combines TRBV5-1 with TRBJ1-2; with no DNA, the TCRdb D assignment of TRBD1 cannot be verified. The CDR3 consists of 13 residues. Per the germline V gene, CDR1 is SGHRS and CDR2 is YFSETQ. CDR3 sequence: CASSSPGEDGYTF.

This chain links TRBV4-3 with TRBJ2-7; TCRdb gives TRBD2 as the D gene, but with no DNA this cannot be confirmed. There are 15 residues in the CDR3. Germline V lookup: CDR1 LGHNA, CDR2 YSLEER. CDR3 residues: CASSQDRRASDEQYF.

V usage is TRBV7-3 and J usage is TRBJ2-4; the TRBD2 assignment by TCRdb is unverifiable without DNA. Germline CDR1 is SGHTA and CDR2 is FQGTGA. The CDR3 loop spans 21 amino acids. CDR3 protein: CASSLPSRSRARLVGKNMQYF.

This chain uses TRBV5-1 with TRBJ2-3. The germline V gene encodes CDR1 SGHRS and CDR2 YFSETQ. This CDR3 is 13 amino acids long. The CDR3 here is CASMAAGTDTQYF.